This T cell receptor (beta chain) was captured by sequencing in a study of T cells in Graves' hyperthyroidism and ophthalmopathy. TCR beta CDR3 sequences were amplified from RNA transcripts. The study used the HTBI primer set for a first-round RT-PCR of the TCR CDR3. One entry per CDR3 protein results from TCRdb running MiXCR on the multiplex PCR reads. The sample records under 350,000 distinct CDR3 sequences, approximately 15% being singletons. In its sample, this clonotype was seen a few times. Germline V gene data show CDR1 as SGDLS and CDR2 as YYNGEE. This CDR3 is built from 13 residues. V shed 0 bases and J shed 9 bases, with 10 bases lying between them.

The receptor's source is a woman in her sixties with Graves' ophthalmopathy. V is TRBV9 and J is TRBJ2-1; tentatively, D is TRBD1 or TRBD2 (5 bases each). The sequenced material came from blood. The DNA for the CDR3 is TGTGCCAGCAGCGTAGGGGTTGGGGGTGAGCAGTTCTTC. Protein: CASSVGVGGEQFF.